The 25 T cell receptor beta chains given below trace back to one sample, sequenced in a study of cytomegalovirus exposure and HLA in healthy donors. This table comes from immunoSEQ multiplex PCR, and its TCRdb copy is limited to in-frame clones, with some not included. Counted here are fewer than 150,000 clones, about 85% occurring once; the ten biggest clones make up about 4.2%. The sample taken for sequencing was PBMCs. These receptor sequences come from a man younger than 35 in good health and CMV-seropositive.

The rearrangement uses TRBV27 and TRBJ2-7, with 9 nucleotides matching TRBD1. CDR1 is MNHEY and CDR2 is SMNVEV in the germline V gene (reference sequence). J lost 4 bases, V lost 3 bases, and 7 bases had no gene match. The CDR3 totals 15 residues. As DNA, the CDR3 is TGTGCCAGCAGTTTTGGGACAGGGATTCGTTACGAGCAGTACTTC. This gives the protein CASSFGTGIRYEQYF.

In its sample, this clone was seen once. V is TRBV18 and J is TRBJ1-2, with TRBD1 matching 10 bases. There are 14 residues in the CDR3. Trimming cost V 6 bases and J 4 bases; bases outside gene matches: 5. Germline lookup yields CDR1 KGHSH and CDR2 LQKENI. The CDR3 reads CASSPGQGLYGYTF. Written as DNA, the CDR3 is TGTGCCAGCTCCCCGGGACAGGGGCTCTATGGCTACACCTTC.

The V and J genes are TRBV29-1 and TRBJ2-5; TRBD1 might be the D (6 bases). Per germline, CDR1 SQVTM and CDR2 ANQGSEA. The length of the CDR3 is 14 residues. V shed 0 bases and J shed 5 bases, with 13 bases lying between them. CDR3 sequence (DNA): TGCAGCGTTGAAGATCGGGGAAGGGGGGAGACCCAGTACTTC. It translates to CSVEDRGRGETQYF.

The V gene is TRBV10-3, the J gene TRBJ2-1; 12 bases agree with TRBD2. Germline trimming cut 5 bases from V and 0 bases from J; bases unmatched to any gene: 8. The CDR3 sequence is 18 residues long. CDR1 and CDR2 (germline): ENHRY, SYGVKD. The CDR3 nucleotides are TGTGCCATCAGTTCACTAGCGGGGGGCAAAAGCTCCTACAATGAGCAGTTCTTC. Translation gives CAISSLAGGKSSYNEQFF.

The genes are TRBV4-1 and TRBJ2-2, with D maybe TRBD2 (5 bases). Trimming removed 5 bases at V and 6 bases at J, with 16 bases between. The CDR3 spans 15 residues. Germline-derived CDR1 and CDR2 are MGHRA and YSYEKL. The CDR3 nucleotides read TGCGCCAGCAGCTTACGGGCTAGCCGGGCCGGGGAGCTGTTTTTT. This gives the protein CASSLRASRAGELFF.

The rearrangement uses TRBV13 and TRBJ1-4, with D unclear. Germline assignment: CDR1 PRHDT and CDR2 FYEKMQ (reference sequence). The CDR3 has 15 amino acids. V was pared by 4 bases and J by 7 bases, with 16 bases between. As DNA, the CDR3 is TGTGCCAGCAGCTCTACTATTGAGCTGGGTGAAAAACTGTTTTTT. Amino acids: CASSSTIELGEKLFF.

This clone has only a few counts. The rearrangement uses TRBV27 and TRBJ2-1; 7 bases agree with TRBD1. V shed 5 bases and J 4 bases; nucleotides not matched to a gene: 5. The germline V gene encodes CDR1 MNHEY and CDR2 SMNVEV (reference sequence). This CDR3 is built from 14 residues. For the CDR3, the DNA is TGTGCCAGCAGTCCCCGGACAGGTTACAATGAGCAGTTCTTC. This encodes CASSPRTGYNEQFF.

The J gene is TRBJ2-2, the V gene TRBV4-3; D perhaps matches TRBD1 (6 bases). The ends were cut back, 3 bases at V and 5 bases at J, with 10 bases in the middle. This CDR3 is 14 amino acids long. Per germline, CDR1 LGHNA and CDR2 YSLEER. The DNA of the CDR3 is TGCGCCAGCAGCCATTCACAGGGAACCGGGGAGCTGTTTTTT. It encodes CASSHSQGTGELFF.

This clone was recorded once. The rearrangement links TRBV15 to TRBJ2-7; TRBD1 matches at 12 bases. V was pared by 4 bases and J by 6 bases, with 7 bases of the junction left unmatched. This CDR3 has 15 amino acids. The V gene's germline CDR1 is LNHNV and CDR2 YYDKDF (reference sequence). The CDR3 region is CATSMSGTGGIEQYF. CDR3 DNA sequence: TGTGCCACCAGCATGTCAGGGACAGGGGGCATCGAGCAGTACTTC.

This clone has a handful of counts. The V call is TRBV11-2, the J call TRBJ2-1, with 7 positions matching TRBD1. The length of the CDR3 is 17 residues. The V and J ends lost 4 bases and 0 bases, in that order; junction bases with no gene match: 9. Germline CDR1 reads SGHAT; CDR2 reads FQNNGV. CDR3 in amino acids: CASSSSPGTASYNEQFF. The CDR3 coding sequence is TGTGCCAGCAGCTCCTCTCCCGGGACAGCCTCCTACAATGAGCAGTTCTTC.

The gene calls are TRBV29-1 and TRBJ2-3, with a weak D call TRBD1 (6 bases). Germline CDR1 reads SQVTM; CDR2 reads ANQGSEA. Trimming cost V 1 base and J 4 bases, with 18 bases left between them. The CDR3 is 16 residues long. The CDR3 loop is CSVEGSNRVSPDTQYF. The DNA of the CDR3 is TGCAGCGTTGAAGGTTCGAACAGGGTCAGTCCAGATACGCAGTATTTT.

The chain employs TRBV4-1 and TRBJ2-1, with 8 bases identical to TRBD1. V shed 4 bases, J shed 6 bases, and the junction held 5 bases outside the gene matches. Germline CDR1 reads MGHRA; CDR2 reads YSYEKL. The CDR3 length is 14 residues. CDR3 sequence: CASSPRTGTNEQFF. The CDR3 DNA follows: TGCGCCAGCAGCCCCCGGACAGGGACCAATGAGCAGTTCTTC.

The chain recombines TRBV7-2 with TRBJ2-3; D is unclear. The CDR3 is made up of 12 amino acids. CDR1 is SGHTA, CDR2 FQGNSA, per germline. The V end was cut by 3 bases, the J end by 2 bases, with 3 bases between. In DNA form, the CDR3 reads TGTGCCAGCAGCTTTTACACAGATACGCAGTATTTT. It encodes CASSFYTDTQYF.

The chain employs TRBV6-1 and TRBJ1-4, with 7 bases lining up with TRBD1. In germline, CDR1 is MNHNS, CDR2 SASEGT. The CDR3 has 14 residues. V lost 3 bases to trimming and J lost 11 bases; unmatched junction nucleotides: 9. The CDR3 coding sequence is TGTGCCAGCAGTGACCCAATCGACAGGGATAAACTGTTTTTT. Amino acid sequence: CASSDPIDRDKLFF.

CDR3 nucleotide sequence: TGCGCCAGCAGCTTGCGCCAGGGGAGTAATGAAAAACTGTTTTTT. Its translation is CASSLRQGSNEKLFF. The chain joins TRBV5-1 to TRBJ1-4; perhaps TRBD1 as D (6 bases). This CDR3 is 15 amino acids long. V was pared by 1 base and J by 4 bases, with 11 bases between. CDR1 is SGHRS, CDR2 YFSETQ, per germline.

This rearrangement joins TRBV27 to TRBJ2-7; maybe TRBD1 (6 bases). Looked up from germline, CDR1 is MNHEY and CDR2 is SMNVEV (reference sequence). There are 15 residues in the CDR3. V dropped 0 bases and J dropped 3 bases, with 12 bases sitting between them. CDR3 region: CASSLSGHPYYEQYF. CDR3 DNA sequence: TGTGCCAGCAGTTTATCGGGACACCCCTACTACGAGCAGTACTTC.

The CDR3 loop is CASSSREGGSNSPLHF. As DNA, the CDR3 is TGTGCCAGCAGCAGCCGGGAGGGTGGGTCAAATTCACCCCTCCACTTT. V and J are TRBV5-8 and TRBJ1-6, with D uncertain. Germline V gene sequence: CDR1 SGHTS, CDR2 YDEGEE. Trimming took off 4 bases at V and 7 bases at J, with 18 bases between the two ends. This CDR3 is 16 amino acids long.

The gene calls are TRBV6-5 and TRBJ2-2; 7 positions agree with TRBD1. J was trimmed by 6 bases and V by 0 bases; bases with no gene match: 4. Germline V gene data show CDR1 as MNHEY and CDR2 as SVGAGI. This CDR3 has 15 residues. In DNA form, the CDR3 reads TGTGCCAGCAGTTACTCGAACAGGGGATCCGGGGAGCTGTTTTTT. Its translation: CASSYSNRGSGELFF.

The rearrangement uses TRBV4-1 and TRBJ2-1, with 7 bases lining up with TRBD2. The CDR3 totals 14 residues. Trimming at V came to 2 bases and at J to 4 bases, leaving 2 bases not matched to a gene. Germline-derived CDR1 and CDR2 are MGHRA and YSYEKL. In DNA form, the CDR3 reads TGCGCCAGCAGCCAATACGGGGGGTACAATGAGCAGTTCTTC. It yields the protein CASSQYGGYNEQFF.

CDR3 bases: TGTGCCAGTGGACAGGGCACCGGGGAGCTGTTTTTT. Its protein is CASGQGTGELFF. V usage is TRBV2 and J usage is TRBJ2-2; 8 positions agree with TRBD1. Per the germline V gene, CDR1 is SNHLY and CDR2 is FYNNEI. CDR3 size: 12 residues. Trimming removed 9 bases from V and 4 bases from J; junction bases left unmatched: 1.

The rearrangement links TRBV5-6 to TRBJ2-1; TRBD2 aligns across 8 bases. V was clipped by 0 bases and J by 3 bases; unmatched bases: 5. CDR1 and CDR2 (germline): SGHDT, YYEEEE. The CDR3 totals 16 residues. The CDR3 coding sequence is TGTGCCAGCAGCTTGGCGCGGGGGGCCTACTACAATGAGCAGTTCTTC. Residues: CASSLARGAYYNEQFF.

This sequence joins TRBV28 and TRBJ2-7, with TRBD1 identical over 10 bases. V shed 4 bases, J shed 5 bases, and the junction held 5 bases outside the gene matches. The CDR3 sequence is 14 residues long. Germline CDR1 is MDHEN and CDR2 is SYDVKM. The CDR3 region is CASSYDRGLNEQYF. The CDR3 DNA reads as TGTGCCAGCAGTTACGACAGGGGGCTTAACGAGCAGTACTTC.

This chain links TRBV5-6 with TRBJ2-5; TRBD1 is a possible D gene (5 bases). V was shortened by 1 base and J by 5 bases, with 15 bases between the two germline ends. Germline V gene lookup returns CDR1 SGHDT and CDR2 YYEEEE. The CDR3 covers 15 residues. This chain's CDR3 is CASSLITGAAETQYF. Written as DNA, the CDR3 is TGTGCCAGCAGCTTGATAACAGGAGCAGCGGAGACCCAGTACTTC.

The chain links TRBV30 to TRBJ2-2; D is perhaps TRBD2 (7 bases). Per the germline V gene, CDR1 is GTSNPN and CDR2 is SVGIG (reference sequence). The CDR3 runs 18 residues. Between the trimmed V and J ends, which lost 4 bases and 0 bases, there was a span of 21 bases. CDR3 loop: CAWTWGGAIFANTGELFF. In DNA form, the CDR3 reads TGTGCCTGGACCTGGGGGGGCGCGATATTCGCGAACACCGGGGAGCTGTTTTTT.

This chain joins TRBV7-6 and TRBJ2-2; 13 bases are shared with TRBD2. The J segment lost 7 bases and the V segment lost 5 bases, leaving 10 bases of the junction unmatched. The CDR3 consists of 17 residues. CDR1 is SGHVS, CDR2 FNYEAQ, per germline. CDR3 bases: TGTGCCAGCAGCGTAATGACTAGCGGGGGGCCAGGCGGGGAGCTGTTTTTT. Amino acids: CASSVMTSGGPGGELFF.